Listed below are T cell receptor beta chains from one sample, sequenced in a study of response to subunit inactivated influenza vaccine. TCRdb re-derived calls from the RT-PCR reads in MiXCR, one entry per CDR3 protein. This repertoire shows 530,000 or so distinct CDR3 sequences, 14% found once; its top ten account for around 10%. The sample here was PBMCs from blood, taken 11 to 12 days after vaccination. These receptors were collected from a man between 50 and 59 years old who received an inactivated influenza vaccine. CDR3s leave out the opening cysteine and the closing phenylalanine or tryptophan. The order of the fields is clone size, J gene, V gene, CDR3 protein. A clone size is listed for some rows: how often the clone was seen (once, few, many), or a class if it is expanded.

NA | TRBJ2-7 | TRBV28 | ATSLLGPYEQY
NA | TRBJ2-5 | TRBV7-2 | ASSLGFGGKETQY
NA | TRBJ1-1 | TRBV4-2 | ASSHPTVTNTEAF
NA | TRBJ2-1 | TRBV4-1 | ASSQVRIEFSYNEQF
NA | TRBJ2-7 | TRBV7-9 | ASSRRGDEQY
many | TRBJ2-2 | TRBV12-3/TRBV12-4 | ASSSDRNTGELF
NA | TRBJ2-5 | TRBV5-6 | ASSLIGPGTQY
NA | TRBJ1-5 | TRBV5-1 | ASSLDGEPQH
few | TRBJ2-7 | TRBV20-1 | SAPQPGAFWQY
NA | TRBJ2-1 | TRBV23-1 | ASSQFSGGNNEQF
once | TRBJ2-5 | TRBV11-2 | ASSRLASEETQY
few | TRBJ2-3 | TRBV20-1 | SARTSGGPDTQY
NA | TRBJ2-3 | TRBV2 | ASEAGADTQY
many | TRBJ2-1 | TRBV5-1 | ASSLTSGGNYNEQF
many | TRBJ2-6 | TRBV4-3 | ASSQFGTGGANVLT